This T cell receptor beta chain derives from a study of radiotherapy plus CTLA-4 blockade in lung cancer (dated by TCRdb to the late 2010s). In the study overall: Among the enrolled patients, about 19% had an objective response, and 31% reached disease control. Study-wide conclusions, independent of this receptor: Increased serum interferon-beta after radiation, together with early dynamic changes in blood T cell clones, were reported to be the strongest predictors of response. After treatment with radiotherapy and ipilimumab, TCR clones that came from tumors expanded in the peripheral blood.

The CDR3 covers 14 residues, taking in both the cysteine and the phenylalanine. The CDR3 DNA has 42 bases and is translated from base 1. Trimming costs V 5 bases and J 2 bases, and their ends lie 12 bases apart. Looking up the germline V gene yields CDR1 LGHNT and CDR2 FRNRAP. The study tested focal radiation therapy combined with CTLA-4 blockade (ipilimumab) in patients with chemo-refractory metastatic non-small-cell lung cancer. Comments on this clone: No cognate antigen has been identified for it. No per-base quality is available; no much larger clone lies one base away.

The method was the immunoSEQ multiplex PCR assay. This is the immuneACCESS table as TCRdb keeps it, with only in-frame sequences that have V and J called. A part of the clones is gone; compared with another copy, unresolved V genes explain less than half, and the rest is unexplained. The sample contains approximately 100,000 clones, around four fifths of them found a single time. The ten largest clones add up to around 3.5% of the sample. The starting material was peripheral blood, obtained from a patient treated with radiotherapy plus ipilimumab. The receptor's source is a human donor with non-small cell lung cancer who had a partial response to radiotherapy plus ipilimumab. The chain is assembled from TRBV12-5 and TRBJ2-5, and the D gene may be TRBD2, 5 bases matching. The nucleotide sequence is given as TGTGCTAGTGGTAAAAGAGGCGGGCAAGAGACCCAGTACTTC. This sequence encodes CASGKRGGQETQYF.